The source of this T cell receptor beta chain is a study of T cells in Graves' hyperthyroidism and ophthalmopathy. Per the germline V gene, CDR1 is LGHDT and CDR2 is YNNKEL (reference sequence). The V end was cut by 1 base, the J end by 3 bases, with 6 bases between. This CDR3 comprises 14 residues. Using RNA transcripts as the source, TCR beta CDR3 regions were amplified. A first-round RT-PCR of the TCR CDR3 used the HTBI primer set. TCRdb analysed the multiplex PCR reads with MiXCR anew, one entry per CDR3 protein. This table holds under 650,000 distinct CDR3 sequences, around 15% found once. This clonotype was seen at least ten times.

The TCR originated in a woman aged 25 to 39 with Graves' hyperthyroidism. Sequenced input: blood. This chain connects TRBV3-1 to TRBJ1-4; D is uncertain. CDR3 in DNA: TGTGCCAGCAGCCAAGTTCTGGCTAATGAAAAACTGTTTTTT. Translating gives CASSQVLANEKLFF.